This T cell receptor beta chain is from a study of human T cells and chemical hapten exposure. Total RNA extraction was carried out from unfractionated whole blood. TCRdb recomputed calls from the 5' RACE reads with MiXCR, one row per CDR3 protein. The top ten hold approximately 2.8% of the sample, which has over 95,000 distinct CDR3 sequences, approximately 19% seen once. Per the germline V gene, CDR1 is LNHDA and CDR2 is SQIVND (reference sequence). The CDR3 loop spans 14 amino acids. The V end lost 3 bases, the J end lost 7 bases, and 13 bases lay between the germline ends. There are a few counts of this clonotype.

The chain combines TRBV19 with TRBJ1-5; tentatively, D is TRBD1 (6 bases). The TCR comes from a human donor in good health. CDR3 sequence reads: CASSMGGARQPQHF. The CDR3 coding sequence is TGTGCCAGTAGTATGGGGGGGGCCCGACAGCCCCAGCATTTT.